This T cell receptor (beta chain) was recorded in a study of CD8 T cells in Susac syndrome. Study-wide results and limits: None of the CD4+ T cell repertoires in Susac syndrome showed clonal expansion.

Trimming cost V 5 bases and J 3 bases, with 14 bases left between them. CDR3 size: 14 residues. Comments on this clonotype: What it binds is unknown.

Diagnostic criteria for definite or probable disease, in their recently defined form, were met by the patients with Susac syndrome. It was with random hexamers that about 0.45 to 1 ug RNA was reverse transcribed. TCRdb recomputed calls from the immunoSEQ multiplex PCR reads with MiXCR, one row per CDR3 protein. The data show 200,000 to 300,000 distinct CDR3 sequences, 90% to 97% seen once. This rearrangement joins TRBV12-3 or TRBV12-4 to TRBJ2-7, with D possibly matching TRBD1 (6 bases). The sequenced material came from CD4+ T cells from PBMCs. The source is a human donor with Susac syndrome. The CDR3 sequence: CASSTPGTFYEQYF. The CDR3 nucleotides read TGTGCCAGCAGTACTCCCGGGACATTCTACGAGCAGTACTTC.